The text below deals with one TCR beta chain. Its cognate antigen is unknown. Researchers ran the PCR with 60 Vbeta and 13 Jbeta primers. Only in-frame clones appear in the TCRdb table, and some are missing; sequencing was by immunoSEQ multiplex PCR. The sample includes tens of thousands of clones, approximately 74% seen only once; the top ten take around a fifth. The sample belongs to a study of cytomegalovirus exposure and HLA in healthy donors. Overall study findings and caveats: Available immune exposure information covered CMV serostatus only. V- and J-gene trimming of TCR beta was linked (in a later analysis) to a missense DCLRE1C variant. In a later analysis, a genetic analysis reported fewer productive-TCR N-insertions in an Asian-associated ancestry cluster than the cohort average.

CDR3 length: 15 amino acids. Trimming took 5 bases from V and 1 from J; bases not matched to a gene: 6. CDR1 GTSNPN and CDR2 SVGIG come from the germline V gene (reference sequence). The material sequenced was PBMCs. The TCR comes from a woman in her thirties in good health and CMV-seropositive. The gene calls are TRBV30 and TRBJ1-5; 9 positions agree with TRBD1. The CDR3 sequence: CAWGQGTRSNQPQHF. CDR3 nucleotides: TGTGCCTGGGGACAGGGGACACGAAGCAATCAGCCCCAGCATTTT.